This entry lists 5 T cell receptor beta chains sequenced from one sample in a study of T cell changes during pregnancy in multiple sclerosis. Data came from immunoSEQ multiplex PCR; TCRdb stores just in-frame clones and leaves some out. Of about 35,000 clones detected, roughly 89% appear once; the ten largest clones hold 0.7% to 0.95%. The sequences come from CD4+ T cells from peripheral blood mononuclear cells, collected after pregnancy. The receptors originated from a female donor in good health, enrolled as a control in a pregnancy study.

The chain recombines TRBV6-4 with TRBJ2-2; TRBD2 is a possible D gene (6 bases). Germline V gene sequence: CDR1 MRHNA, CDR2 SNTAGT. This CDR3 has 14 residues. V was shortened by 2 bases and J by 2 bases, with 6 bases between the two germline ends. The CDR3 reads CASSDGTNTGELFF. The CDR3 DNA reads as TGTGCCAGCAGTGACGGGACTAACACCGGGGAGCTGTTTTTT.

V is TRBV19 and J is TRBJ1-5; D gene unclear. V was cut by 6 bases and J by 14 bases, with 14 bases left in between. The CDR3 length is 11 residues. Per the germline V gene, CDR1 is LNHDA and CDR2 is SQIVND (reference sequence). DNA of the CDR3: TGTGCCAGTAGGTTTGGGAGAGGCGAGCATTTT. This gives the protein CASRFGRGEHF.

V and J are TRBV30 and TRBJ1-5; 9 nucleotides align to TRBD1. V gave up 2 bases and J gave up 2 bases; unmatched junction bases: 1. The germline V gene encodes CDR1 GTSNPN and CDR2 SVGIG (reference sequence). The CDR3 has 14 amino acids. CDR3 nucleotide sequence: TGTGCCTGGAGTCGGGACAGGGGCAATCAGCCCCAGCATTTT. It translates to CAWSRDRGNQPQHF.

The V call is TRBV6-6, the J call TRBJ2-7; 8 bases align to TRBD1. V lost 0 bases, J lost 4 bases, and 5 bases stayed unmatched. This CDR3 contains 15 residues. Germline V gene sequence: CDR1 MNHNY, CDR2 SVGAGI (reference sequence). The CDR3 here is CASSYSGQGRYEQYF. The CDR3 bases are TGTGCCAGCAGTTACTCCGGACAGGGACGGTACGAGCAGTACTTC.

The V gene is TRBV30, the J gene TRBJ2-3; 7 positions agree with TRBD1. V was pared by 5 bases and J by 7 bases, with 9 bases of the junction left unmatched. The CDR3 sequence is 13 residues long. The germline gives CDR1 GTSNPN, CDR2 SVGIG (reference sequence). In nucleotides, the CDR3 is TGTGCCTGGGAGGGACAGCGCAGGAATACGCAGTATTTT. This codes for CAWEGQRRNTQYF.